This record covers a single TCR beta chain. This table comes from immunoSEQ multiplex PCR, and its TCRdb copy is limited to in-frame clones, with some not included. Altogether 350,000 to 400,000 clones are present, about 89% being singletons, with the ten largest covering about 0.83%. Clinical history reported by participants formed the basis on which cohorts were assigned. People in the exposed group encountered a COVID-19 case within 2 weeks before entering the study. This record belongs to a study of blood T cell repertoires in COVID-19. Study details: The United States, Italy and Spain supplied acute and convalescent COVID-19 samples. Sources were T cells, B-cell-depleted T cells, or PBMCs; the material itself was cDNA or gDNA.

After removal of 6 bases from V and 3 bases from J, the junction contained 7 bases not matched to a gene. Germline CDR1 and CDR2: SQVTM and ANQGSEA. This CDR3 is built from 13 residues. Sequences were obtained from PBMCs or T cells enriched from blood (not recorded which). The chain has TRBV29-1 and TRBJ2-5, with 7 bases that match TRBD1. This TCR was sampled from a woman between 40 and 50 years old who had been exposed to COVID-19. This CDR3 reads CSVATGAKETQYF. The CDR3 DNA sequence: TGCAGCGTCGCTACAGGGGCCAAAGAGACCCAGTACTTC.